This record covers a single T cell receptor (beta chain). The data originate from a study of blood T cell repertoires in COVID-19. Study context: The study drew acute and convalescent COVID-19 samples from the United States, Italy and Spain. The cDNA or gDNA used as material had been derived from T cells, B-cell-depleted T cells, or PBMCs.

Original handling: Nucleated cell counts were estimated from reference gene primer amplification. Generated by immunoSEQ multiplex PCR, the TCRdb table keeps only in-frame clones and is missing some. The V and J calls and clone size come from that table; D and trimming were worked out from the DNA. Of a few hundred thousand clones in the sample, nearly 90% were seen once. Trimming left V 3 bases short and J 0 bases short, with 17 bases between. Germline assignment: CDR1 LNHDA and CDR2 SQIVND (reference sequence). The CDR3 has 18 residues. The sequencing sample was made of peripheral blood. The clonotype comes from a man aged 18 to 35 with active or convalescent COVID-19. The chain carries TRBV19 and TRBJ1-4; D is possibly TRBD1 (6 bases). CDR3 region: CASSIGRTAFPTNEKLFF. The CDR3 bases are TGTGCCAGTAGTATTGGTCGGACAGCCTTTCCAACTAATGAAAAACTGTTTTTT.